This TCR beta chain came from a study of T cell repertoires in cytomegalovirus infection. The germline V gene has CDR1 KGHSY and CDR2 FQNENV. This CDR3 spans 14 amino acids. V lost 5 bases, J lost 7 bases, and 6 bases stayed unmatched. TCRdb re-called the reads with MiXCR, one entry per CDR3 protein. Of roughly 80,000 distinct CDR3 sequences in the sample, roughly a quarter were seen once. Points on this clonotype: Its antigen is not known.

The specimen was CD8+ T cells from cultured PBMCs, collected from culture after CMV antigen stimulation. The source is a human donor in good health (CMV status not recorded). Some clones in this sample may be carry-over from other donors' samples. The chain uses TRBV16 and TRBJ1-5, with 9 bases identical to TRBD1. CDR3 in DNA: TGTGCCAGCAGCTGGGGACAGGGTGACCAGCCCCAGCATTTT. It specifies CASSWGQGDQPQHF. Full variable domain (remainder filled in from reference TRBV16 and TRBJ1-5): GEEVAQTPKHLVRGEGQKAKLYCAPIKGHSYVFWYQQVLKNEFKFLISFQNENVFDETGMPKERFSAKCLPNSPCSLEIQATKLEDSAVYFCASSWGQGDQPQHFGDGTRLSIL.